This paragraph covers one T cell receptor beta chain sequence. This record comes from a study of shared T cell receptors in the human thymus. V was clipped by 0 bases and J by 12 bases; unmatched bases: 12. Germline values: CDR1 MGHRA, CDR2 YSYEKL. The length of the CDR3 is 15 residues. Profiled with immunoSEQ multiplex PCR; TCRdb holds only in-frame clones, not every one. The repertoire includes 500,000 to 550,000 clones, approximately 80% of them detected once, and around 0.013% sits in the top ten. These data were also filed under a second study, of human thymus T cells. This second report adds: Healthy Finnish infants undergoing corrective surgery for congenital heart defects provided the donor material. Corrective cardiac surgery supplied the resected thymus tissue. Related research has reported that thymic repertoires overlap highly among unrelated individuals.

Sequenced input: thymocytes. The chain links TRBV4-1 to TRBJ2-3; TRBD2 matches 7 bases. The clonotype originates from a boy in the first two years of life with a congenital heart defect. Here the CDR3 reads CASSQDRVAGPLQYF. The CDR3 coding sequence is TGCGCCAGCAGCCAAGATCGAGTAGCGGGCCCCCTCCAGTATTTT.